The 13 T cell receptor beta chains reported below all come from one sample, sequenced in a study of Graves' ophthalmopathy and Graves' hyperthyroidism. For repertoire sequencing, the TCR beta CDR3 regions were amplified from RNA transcripts. In the first round, RT-PCR was carried out with HTBI primers, and a multiplex PCR formed the second round. From the multiplex PCR reads, TCRdb called clonotypes with MiXCR, one entry per CDR3 protein. Seen here are hundreds of thousands of distinct CDR3 sequences, over 20% observed once, and the top ten hold around 6.9%. The sample consisted of peripheral blood. These receptors were obtained from a woman younger than 30 with stable Graves' hyperthyroidism. Some clones in this sample may be carry-over from other donors' samples.

The chain carries TRBV24-1 and TRBJ2-5, with D tentatively TRBD2 (5 bases). CDR1 and CDR2 (germline): KGHDR, SFDVKD. The CDR3 consists of 13 residues. Trimming shortened V by 5 bases and J by 5 bases, and 11 bases separated the two germline ends. The CDR3 DNA reads as TGTGCCACCAGTGGCCCGGGGTGGGAGACCCAGTACTTC. Translating it yields CATSGPGWETQYF.

The V gene is TRBV11-2, the J gene TRBJ2-5; maybe TRBD2 (5 bases). In germline, CDR1 is SGHAT, CDR2 FQNNGV. The CDR3 is 16 amino acids. Between the trimmed V and J ends, which lost 5 bases and 0 bases, there was a span of 16 bases. The CDR3 reads CASSPPIETNQETQYF. CDR3 sequence (DNA): TGTGCCAGCAGCCCCCCAATCGAGACTAACCAAGAGACCCAGTACTTC.

The V gene is TRBV27, the J gene TRBJ1-1; D may be TRBD1 (5 bases). The CDR3 spans 15 residues. V lost 7 bases, J lost 0 bases, and 15 bases lay in between. Germline CDR1 and CDR2: MNHEY and SMNVEV (reference sequence). The CDR3 DNA is TGTGCCAGCAATCCCCTGGGGGTCATGAACACTGAAGCTTTCTTT. Translation: CASNPLGVMNTEAFF.

This clonotype appeared many times. The chain is built from TRBV6-1 and TRBJ1-1; D remains unclear. The CDR3 contains 14 residues. V dropped 5 bases and J dropped 2 bases, with 12 bases sitting between them. Germline CDR1 reads MNHNS; CDR2 reads SASEGT. DNA of the CDR3: TGTGCCAGCAGTCCCCGACCTACTAACACTGAAGCTTTCTTT. This sequence encodes CASSPRPTNTEAFF.

This clonotype has a count of ten or more. The chain has TRBV12-3 or TRBV12-4 and TRBJ1-2; no reliable D call. The CDR3 sequence is 12 residues long. V was clipped by 3 bases and J by 7 bases, with 9 bases between them. The CDR3 here is CASSFDEGGYTF. Written as DNA, the CDR3 is TGTGCCAGCAGTTTCGACGAGGGTGGCTACACCTTC.

This clonotype was found many times. The chain couples TRBV14 to TRBJ2-7; a possible D gene is TRBD1 (6 bases). The ends were cut back, 4 bases at V and 4 bases at J, with 11 bases in the middle. The germline gives CDR1 SGHDN, CDR2 FVKESK. The CDR3 has 13 amino acids. The CDR3 loop reads CASSPRQEYEQYF. The CDR3 coding sequence is TGTGCCAGCAGCCCACGACAGGAGTACGAGCAGTACTTC.

This clonotype was seen repeatedly, ten times or more. The rearrangement uses TRBV3-1 and TRBJ2-7; 7 bases fit TRBD2. CDR1 is LGHDT and CDR2 is YNNKEL in the germline V gene (reference sequence). Trimming removed 1 base from V and 3 bases from J; junction bases left unmatched: 6. This CDR3 region has 15 residues. The CDR3 bases are TGTGCCAGCAGCCAAGGAGGGCTAGCGGACTACGAGCAGTACTTC. Encoded protein: CASSQGGLADYEQYF.

The chain couples TRBV30 to TRBJ1-1; a possible D gene is TRBD1 (5 bases). Per the germline V gene, CDR1 is GTSNPN and CDR2 is SVGIG (reference sequence). The length of the CDR3 is 13 residues. Trimming took 2 bases from V and 1 from J, leaving 8 bases between them. CDR3 amino acids: CAWSSTGNTEAFF. Written as DNA, the CDR3 is TGTGCCTGGAGTTCAACAGGGAACACTGAAGCTTTCTTT.

This clonotype showed up many times. The V gene is TRBV27, the J gene TRBJ1-1; possibly TRBD1 for D (5 bases). The germline V and J ends were trimmed by 5 bases and 4 bases, with 11 bases remaining between them. The CDR3 is 13 amino acids. CDR1 and CDR2 from the germline V gene are MNHEY and SMNVEV (reference sequence). The CDR3 nucleotides are TGTGCCAGCAGTAGCAGAAGGGGCACTGAAGCTTTCTTT. Its protein is CASSSRRGTEAFF.

The sample holds many counts of this clonotype. The V gene is TRBV19, the J gene TRBJ2-5, with TRBD1 matching 8 bases. Germline V CDR1 and CDR2: LNHDA, SQIVND (reference sequence). V lost 6 bases and J lost 4; bases outside the gene matches: 7. The CDR3 is 14 amino acids. The CDR3 region has the DNA TGTGCCAGTAGACCCCGGACAGGGACAGAGACCCAGTACTTC. It translates to CASRPRTGTETQYF.

The table lists this clonotype with many counts. V gene TRBV15 combines with J gene TRBJ2-5; TRBD1 is a possible D gene (6 bases). Germline V lookup: CDR1 LNHNV, CDR2 YYDKDF (reference sequence). Trimming shortened V by 8 bases and J by 3 bases, and 13 bases separated the two germline ends. The CDR3 is 13 residues long. CDR3 coding DNA: TGTGCCACCCGGGCAGGGGTAAAAGAGACCCAGTACTTC. It encodes CATRAGVKETQYF.

This clonotype has ten or more counts. This rearrangement joins TRBV20-1 to TRBJ1-1; 7 bases are shared with TRBD1. The CDR3 length is 13 residues. Germline-derived CDR1 and CDR2 are DFQATT and SNEGSKA (reference sequence). Unmatched junction bases numbered 4, after V lost 5 bases and J lost 1 base. CDR3 amino acids: CSAGDSKNTEAFF. In DNA, the CDR3 is TGCAGTGCTGGGGACAGTAAGAACACTGAAGCTTTCTTT.

The sample holds a few counts of this clonotype. V gene TRBV10-2 combines with J gene TRBJ1-2; no firm D call. Germline CDR1 and CDR2: WSHSY and SAAADI. V lost 3 bases and J 8 bases, leaving 10 bases between the germline ends. The length of the CDR3 is 12 residues. CDR3 amino acids: CASSDNGLGYTF. In DNA form, the CDR3 reads TGCGCCAGCAGTGATAACGGACTAGGCTACACCTTC.